These T cell receptor beta chains were read from a single sample in a study of Tregs in tolerant kidney transplant recipients. The method was immunoSEQ multiplex PCR; TCRdb's version includes in-frame clones alone and lacks a portion of them. In the table there are about 110,000 clones, around 91% of which are singletons. The sample consisted of CD4+ T cells from blood, taken before the transplant. The receptors here all came from a human donor who received a combined kidney and bone marrow transplant. Each CDR3 is given with its conserved first and last residue. D genes are given only for firm matches. A clone size is listed for some rows: how often the clone was seen (once, few, many), or a class if it is expanded.

>TRBD2|TRBV7-2|once|TRBJ2-7
TGTGCCAGCAGCTTAGCGGGAGTGGGGAGGGGCGAGCAGTACTTC
CASSLAGVGRGEQYF
>NA|TRBV30|NA|TRBJ1-5
TGTGCCTGGAGTGTTAGCGCGGGGAATCAGCCCCAGCATTTT
CAWSVSAGNQPQHF
>NA|TRBV7-9|NA|TRBJ2-7
TGTGCCAGCAGCTTAGTTAACTTGTTAGACTCCTACGAGCAGTACTTC
CASSLVNLLDSYEQYF
>TRBD2|TRBV27|NA|TRBJ2-3
TGTGCCAGCAGTTTAGGGCGGGGGGTCACAGATACGCAGTATTTT
CASSLGRGVTDTQYF
>NA|TRBV5-1|NA|TRBJ2-1
TGCGCCAGCAGCTCTTTAGCGAGAGTGGTAAATGAGCAGTTCTTC
CASSSLARVVNEQFF
>TRBD1|TRBV7-9|NA|TRBJ2-5
TGTGCCAGCAGCTTACAGGACAGGGGTGAGACCCAGTACTTC
CASSLQDRGETQYF
>TRBD1|TRBV10-3|once|TRBJ1-2
TGTGCCATCAGCGTCGACAGGGCATCTGGCTACACCTTC
CAISVDRASGYTF
>TRBD1|TRBV14|once|TRBJ1-2
TGTGCCAGCAGGAAGCGAATCCGGGACAGATCCCGCTACACCTTC
CASRKRIRDRSRYTF
>TRBD1|TRBV11-2|NA|TRBJ1-2
TGTGCCAGCAGCTTAGGACAGGGGCTTCAGAGATATGGCTACACCTTC
CASSLGQGLQRYGYTF
>NA|TRBV6-5|NA|TRBJ1-6
TGTGCCAGCAGTTACTCGGCGGGGGCTTATTCACCCCTCCACTTT
CASSYSAGAYSPLHF
>TRBD1|TRBV18|NA|TRBJ2-7
TGTGCCAGCTCACCCCTCGGGACAGGGGGAGGCGAGCAGTACTTC
CASSPLGTGGGEQYF
>TRBD2|TRBV19|NA|TRBJ2-3
TGTGCCAGTAGTATAGGGACTAGCGGGGGCTACATCACAGATACGCAGTATTTT
CASSIGTSGGYITDTQYF
>NA|TRBV28|NA|TRBJ2-7
TGTGCCAGCAGTTTATCGGGTTACGAGCAGTACTTC
CASSLSGYEQYF
>NA|TRBV7-9|NA|TRBJ2-2
TGTGCCAGCCAGACAGGCCTACTAACCGGGGAGCTGTTTTTT
CASQTGLLTGELFF